Below, 10 T cell receptor beta chains from the same sample are listed, as sequenced in a study of shared clonotypes between healthy human individuals. Produced via immunoSEQ multiplex PCR; TCRdb's table is partial and in-frame only. The sample lists about 2.4 million clones; roughly 93% were seen once. The sequenced sample consisted of naive CD4+ T cells from PBMCs. The subset denotes: CD45RA+ positively selected. The source is a man aged 18-30 years in good health. Some clones in this sample may be carry-over from other donors' samples.

About this clone: Other DNA sequences in the same sample also yield this CDR3. The gene calls are TRBV5-4 and TRBJ1-4; weak D call: TRBD1 (6 bases). The CDR3 contains 16 residues. Germline V CDR1 and CDR2: SGHNT, YYREEE (reference sequence). V was shortened by 0 bases and J by 0 bases, with 9 bases between the two germline ends. CDR3 residues: CASSLGGAATNEKLFF. DNA for the CDR3: TGTGCCAGCAGCTTGGGGGGGGCGGCAACTAATGAAAAACTGTTTTTT.

The chain joins TRBV2 to TRBJ1-5; TRBD1 aligns across 7 bases. There are 13 residues in the CDR3. CDR1 is SNHLY, CDR2 FYNNEI, per germline. The J segment lost 4 bases and the V segment lost 6 bases, leaving 3 bases of the junction unmatched. CDR3 in DNA: TGTGCCAGCAGAGAGGGACAGAATCAGCCCCAGCATTTT. Amino acid sequence: CASREGQNQPQHF.

V and J are TRBV7-3 and TRBJ2-3, with TRBD1 identical over 10 bases. J gave up 6 bases and V 5 bases, and 5 bases lay outside the gene matches. The CDR3 is made up of 14 amino acids. CDR1 and CDR2 from the germline V gene are SGHTA and FQGTGA. CDR3 residues: CASSHGQGVDTQYF. The CDR3 DNA follows: TGTGCCAGCAGCCACGGACAGGGGGTGGATACGCAGTATTTT.

The V call is TRBV7-8, the J call TRBJ2-3; TRBD2 aligns across 13 bases. The CDR3 consists of 21 residues. The germline CDR1 and CDR2 sequences are SGHVS and FQNEAQ. V trimming: 6 bases; J trimming: 3 bases; junction bases outside the gene matches: 21. DNA of the CDR3: TGTGCCAGCAGGGCACGCCCGGCAAGTTGGACTAGCGGGAGCGGAACAGATACGCAGTATTTT. It is translated as CASRARPASWTSGSGTDTQYF.

The chain is built from TRBV29-1 and TRBJ1-1; a weak D match, TRBD1 (6 bases). Germline V gives CDR1 SQVTM, CDR2 ANQGSEA. Trimming left V 6 bases short and J 1 base short, with 12 bases between. CDR3 length: 13 amino acids. The CDR3 sequence: CSVGGQWNTEAFF. The CDR3 bases are TGCAGCGTGGGGGGGCAGTGGAACACTGAAGCTTTCTTT.

The chain joins TRBV7-2 to TRBJ1-2; 10 bases are shared with TRBD1. The CDR3 contains 15 residues. After removal of 5 bases from V and 4 bases from J, the junction contained 7 bases not matched to a gene. Germline V lookup: CDR1 SGHTA, CDR2 FQGNSA. In DNA form, the CDR3 reads TGTGCCAGCAGCCCTGACAGGGGGCTCTCCTATGGCTACACCTTC. Translating it yields CASSPDRGLSYGYTF.

The rearrangement joins TRBV7-9 to TRBJ1-2; D unresolved. CDR1 is SEHNR, CDR2 FQNEAQ, per germline (reference sequence). This CDR3 contains 14 residues. The V gene lost 1 base and the J gene lost 2 bases, with 8 bases spanning the gap. CDR3 loop: CASSLDPGNYGYTF. CDR3 coding DNA: TGTGCCAGCAGCTTAGATCCGGGAAACTATGGCTACACCTTC.

V is TRBV28 and J is TRBJ1-5, with D possibly being TRBD1 (5 bases). Trimming pared 2 bases from V and 10 bases from J, leaving 18 bases between. The CDR3 totals 15 residues. Germline values: CDR1 MDHEN, CDR2 SYDVKM. Written as DNA, the CDR3 is TGTGCCAGCAGTTTAGGGACGCAGGGAGTTCTACCCCAGCATTTT. Translating gives CASSLGTQGVLPQHF.

The rearrangement links TRBV5-1 to TRBJ2-7; no clear D gene. The V and J ends lost 4 bases and 3 bases respectively, with 11 bases between them. The CDR3 consists of 13 residues. CDR1 and CDR2 from the germline V gene are SGHRS and YFSETQ. CDR3 in amino acids: CASSGQASYEQYF. In DNA, the CDR3 is TGCGCCAGCAGCGGGCAGGCTAGCTACGAGCAGTACTTC.

The chain employs TRBV7-9 and TRBJ2-1; D not certain. V gave up 5 bases and J gave up 8 bases, with 16 bases separating them. This CDR3 contains 14 residues. The germline V gene encodes CDR1 SEHNR and CDR2 FQNEAQ (reference sequence). CDR3 DNA sequence: TGTGCCAGCAGCACGACGACTGAAAATCATGAGCAGTTCTTC. Its protein is CASSTTTENHEQFF.